A single sample is the source of the 22 T cell receptor beta chains below, sequenced in a study of beta chain features in type 1 diabetes. These receptors are not linked to any known antigen. cDNA synthesis used the whole RNA isolate, giving expressed TCRB sequences. Assay used: immunoSEQ multiplex PCR; TCRdb lists only in-frame clones, some missing. The data show some 280,000 clones, roughly 13% seen once. Study-level points and caveats: TCRB CDR3s from Type 1 diabetes patients were moderately but significantly shorter in all four CD4+ subsets.

The sequencing input was naive CD4+ T cells from blood. The receptors originated from a man under 40 with type 1 diabetes.

V gene TRBV29-1 combines with J gene TRBJ2-3; 7 nucleotides match TRBD1. CDR1 and CDR2 from the germline V gene are SQVTM and ANQGSEA. The V and J ends lost 7 bases and 3 bases, in that order; junction bases with no gene match: 10. CDR3 length: 14 residues. This CDR3 reads CSGERGHGTDTQYF. The CDR3 DNA reads TGCAGCGGAGAAAGGGGGCACGGAACAGATACGCAGTATTTT.

This clone was recorded a few times. At one of its ends the junction is not consistent with the germline gene, which may arise from a read error. The chain carries TRBV2 and TRBJ2-1; possible D gene TRBD2, 5 bases. Germline V gene lookup returns CDR1 SNHLY and CDR2 FYNNEI. The CDR3 contains 12 residues. CDR3: CASSEDFGELFF. CDR3 sequence (DNA): TGTGCCAGCAGTGAAGACTTTGGGGAGCTGTTCTTC.

This clone has more than one count but fewer than ten. The rearrangement links TRBV4-1 to TRBJ1-1; perhaps TRBD1 as D (6 bases). CDR3 length equals 13 residues. Germline V gives CDR1 MGHRA, CDR2 YSYEKL. V was cut by 0 bases and J by 11 bases, with 13 bases left in between. CDR3 bases: TGCGCCAGCAGCCAAGATTGGGCAGGGGCCGCTTTCTTT. Translation gives CASSQDWAGAAFF.

The chain combines TRBV5-6 with TRBJ1-5; a possible D gene is TRBD1 (5 bases). The CDR3 runs to 14 residues. Germline V CDR1 and CDR2: SGHDT, YYEEEE. Between the trimmed V and J ends, which lost 0 bases and 9 bases, there was a span of 13 bases. CDR3 sequence reads: CASSLAVGGSPQHF. Here the CDR3 DNA reads TGTGCCAGCAGCTTGGCCGTGGGGGGGTCGCCCCAGCATTTT. Drawing the rest from reference TRBV5-6 and TRBJ1-5, the complete variable domain is DAGVTQSPTHLIKTRGQQVTLRCSPKSGHDTVSWYQQALGQGPQFIFQYYEEEERQRGNFPDRFSGHQFPNYSSELNVNALLLGDSALYLCASSLAVGGSPQHFGDGTRLSIL.

The gene calls are TRBV7-2 and TRBJ2-2; 8 positions match TRBD2. CDR3 length: 15 amino acids. The germline gives CDR1 SGHTA, CDR2 FQGNSA. The J segment lost 5 bases and the V segment lost 6 bases, leaving 8 bases of the junction unmatched. The CDR3: CASRPSGSFTGELFF. DNA for the CDR3: TGTGCCAGCAGACCCAGCGGGAGTTTTACCGGGGAGCTGTTTTTT.

The sample holds a few counts of this clone. The V call is TRBV28, the J call TRBJ2-7, with D perhaps TRBD2 (6 bases). With 5 bases removed from V and 0 bases from J, the gap between germline ends came to 11 bases. The CDR3 spans 14 residues. Germline CDR1 MDHEN, CDR2 SYDVKM. This chain's CDR3 is CASSEIGSSYEQYF. In DNA form, the CDR3 reads TGTGCCAGCAGTGAAATCGGGAGCTCCTACGAGCAGTACTTC. The full variable domain, rest sourced from reference TRBV28 and TRBJ2-7, is DVKVTQSSRYLVKRTGEKVFLECVQDMDHENMFWYRQDPGLGLRLIYFSYDVKMKEKGDIPEGYSVSREKKERFSLILESASTNQTSMYLCASSEIGSSYEQYFGPGTRLTVT.

The chain uses TRBV5-1 and TRBJ1-2; D possibly corresponds to TRBD1 (6 bases). V was cut by 4 bases and J by 4 bases, with 20 bases left in between. Per the germline V gene, CDR1 is SGHRS and CDR2 is YFSETQ. The CDR3 spans 16 residues. The CDR3 is CASSANLRGSGYGYTF. CDR3 coding DNA: TGCGCCAGCAGCGCCAACCTCAGGGGAAGCGGCTATGGCTACACCTTC.

The chain uses TRBV9 and TRBJ2-2, with 12 bases lining up with TRBD2. The J segment lost 5 bases and the V segment lost 4 bases, leaving 6 bases of the junction unmatched. The CDR3 extends over 16 amino acids. Germline V lookup: CDR1 SGDLS, CDR2 YYNGEE. CDR3 DNA sequence: TGTGCCAGCAGCTCTAGCGGGAGGGCCAAGACCGGGGAGCTGTTTTTT. Protein: CASSSSGRAKTGELFF.

A few counts support this clone. The rearrangement joins TRBV4-1 to TRBJ2-1; 8 positions agree with TRBD2. The CDR3 covers 16 residues. V gave up 2 bases and J gave up 4 bases; unmatched junction bases: 7. Germline lookup yields CDR1 MGHRA and CDR2 YSYEKL. CDR3: CASSQISGRGYNEQFF. As DNA, the CDR3 is TGCGCCAGCAGCCAAATAAGCGGGAGAGGGTACAATGAGCAGTTCTTC.

This chain links TRBV7-3 with TRBJ2-2; D is possibly TRBD2 (5 bases). CDR1 SGHTA and CDR2 FQGTGA come from the germline V gene. Trimming took 5 bases from V and 7 from J, leaving 14 bases between them. The CDR3 has 14 amino acids. CDR3 sequence: CASSQSRGGGELFF. The CDR3 DNA reads TGTGCCAGCAGCCAAAGTCGGGGTGGCGGGGAGCTGTTTTTT.

This clone occurred a few times. The J gene is TRBJ2-1, the V gene TRBV27; TRBD1 might be the D (5 bases). Trimming pared 8 bases from V and 1 base from J, leaving 18 bases between. Looked up from germline, CDR1 is MNHEY and CDR2 is SMNVEV (reference sequence). The CDR3 spans 16 residues. DNA of the CDR3: TGTGCCAGCGGGTATTATGATAGGGGATCCTACAATGAGCAGTTCTTC. Its protein product is CASGYYDRGSYNEQFF.

J is TRBJ2-7 and V is TRBV5-1; possible D gene TRBD1, 6 bases. The germline V and J ends were trimmed by 0 bases and 0 bases, with 13 bases remaining between them. The V gene's germline CDR1 is SGHRS and CDR2 YFSETQ. There are 16 residues in the CDR3. CDR3 in DNA: TGCGCCAGCAGCTTGGTAGGACAGCCGTCCTCCTACGAGCAGTACTTC. Translating gives CASSLVGQPSSYEQYF.

This clone was observed a handful of times. The rearrangement joins TRBV7-3 to TRBJ2-3; 8 bases are a match to TRBD1. The germline V gene encodes CDR1 SGHTA and CDR2 FQGTGA. The CDR3 has 15 residues. V dropped 1 base and J dropped 3; count of bases not matched to a gene: 3. Here the CDR3 DNA reads TGTGCCAGCAGCTTAAGGCAGGGGGCAACAGATACGCAGTATTTT. Its protein product is CASSLRQGATDTQYF.

To note about this clone: Other nucleotide sequences from this sample produce the same CDR3. The V gene is TRBV7-2, the J gene TRBJ2-1; the match to TRBD2 covers 8 bases. Losses at the gene ends were 1 base for V and 6 bases for J; bases not matched to a gene: 5. The germline V gene has CDR1 SGHTA and CDR2 FQGNSA. The CDR3 has 15 residues. DNA of the CDR3: TGTGCCAGCAGCTTAGGAGCGGGAGTCTCCAATGAGCAGTTCTTC. Protein: CASSLGAGVSNEQFF.

This clone was observed a handful of times. This CDR3 reads CASSFSLSGANVLTF. CDR3 in DNA: TGTGCCAGCAGCTTTTCCCTCTCTGGGGCCAACGTCCTGACTTTC. V gene TRBV7-3 combines with J gene TRBJ2-6, with unresolved D. This CDR3 region has 15 residues. The ends were cut back, 3 bases at V and 0 bases at J, with 6 bases in the middle. Germline CDR1 reads SGHTA; CDR2 reads FQGTGA.

This clone occurred a few times. CDR3 residues: CAGERTSGSPDTQYF. Here the CDR3 DNA reads TGTGCCGGGGAGCGGACTAGCGGGAGCCCAGATACGCAGTATTTT. The chain has TRBV30 and TRBJ2-3; 13 bases agree with TRBD2. The V gene's germline CDR1 is GTSNPN and CDR2 SVGIG (reference sequence). Trimming cost V 8 bases and J 4 bases; bases outside gene matches: 9. The CDR3 length is 15 residues.

The chain couples TRBV4-3 to TRBJ2-2; no clear D gene. V dropped 4 bases and J dropped 0 bases, with 15 bases sitting between them. CDR3 length equals 17 residues. In germline, CDR1 is LGHNA, CDR2 YSLEER. The CDR3 sequence: CASSLSQEAANTGELFF. CDR3 nucleotide sequence: TGCGCCAGCAGCCTCAGTCAAGAGGCAGCGAACACCGGGGAGCTGTTTTTT.

This chain links TRBV19 with TRBJ2-1, with 9 bases matching TRBD2. The CDR3 contains 15 residues. Germline lookup yields CDR1 LNHDA and CDR2 SQIVND (reference sequence). Trimming at V came to 4 bases and at J to 1 base, leaving 2 bases not matched to a gene. The CDR3 bases are TGTGCCAGTAGTAACCTAGCGGGATCCTACAATGAGCAGTTCTTC. Its protein product is CASSNLAGSYNEQFF. Full variable domain (remainder filled in from reference TRBV19 and TRBJ2-1): DGGITQSPKYLFRKEGQNVTLSCEQNLNHDAMYWYRQDPGQGLRLIYYSQIVNDFQKGDIAEGYSVSREKKESFPLTVTSAQKNPTAFYLCASSNLAGSYNEQFFGPGTRLTVL.

This clone has a handful of counts. The V gene is TRBV5-1, the J gene TRBJ2-1; 8 nucleotides match TRBD2. The CDR3 spans 15 residues. The ends lost 2 bases at V and 0 bases at J; junction bases unmatched: 1. Germline CDR1 and CDR2: SGHRS and YFSETQ. The CDR3 protein is CASSFSGTSYNEQFF. CDR3 DNA: TGCGCCAGCAGCTTTAGCGGGACCTCCTACAATGAGCAGTTCTTC.

This chain connects TRBV7-9 to TRBJ2-1; D is unresolved. Germline V gives CDR1 SEHNR, CDR2 FQNEAQ (reference sequence). The CDR3 runs to 13 residues. Trimming removed 1 base from V and 8 bases from J, with 9 bases in between. CDR3 bases: TGTGCCAGCAGCTTAGGGAGTAGGCATGAGCAGTTCTTC. Protein: CASSLGSRHEQFF.

This clone has more than one count but fewer than ten. The chain uses TRBV29-1 and TRBJ1-1; a possible D gene is TRBD1 (5 bases). The CDR3 extends over 12 amino acids. V shed 3 bases and J shed 5 bases, with 10 bases lying between them. CDR1 is SQVTM, CDR2 ANQGSEA, per germline. CDR3 sequence: CSVDRGGTEAFF. CDR3 nucleotide sequence: TGCAGCGTTGATCGGGGGGGGACTGAAGCTTTCTTT.

The CDR3 coding sequence is TGTGCCAGCAGCTTGGTTTTCCAGGGAGAGACCCAGTACTTC. Translating gives CASSLVFQGETQYF. The J gene is TRBJ2-5, the V gene TRBV5-4; perhaps TRBD1 as D (5 bases). Per the germline V gene, CDR1 is SGHNT and CDR2 is YYREEE (reference sequence). There are 14 residues in the CDR3. The V and J ends lost 0 bases and 4 bases respectively, with 10 bases between them.